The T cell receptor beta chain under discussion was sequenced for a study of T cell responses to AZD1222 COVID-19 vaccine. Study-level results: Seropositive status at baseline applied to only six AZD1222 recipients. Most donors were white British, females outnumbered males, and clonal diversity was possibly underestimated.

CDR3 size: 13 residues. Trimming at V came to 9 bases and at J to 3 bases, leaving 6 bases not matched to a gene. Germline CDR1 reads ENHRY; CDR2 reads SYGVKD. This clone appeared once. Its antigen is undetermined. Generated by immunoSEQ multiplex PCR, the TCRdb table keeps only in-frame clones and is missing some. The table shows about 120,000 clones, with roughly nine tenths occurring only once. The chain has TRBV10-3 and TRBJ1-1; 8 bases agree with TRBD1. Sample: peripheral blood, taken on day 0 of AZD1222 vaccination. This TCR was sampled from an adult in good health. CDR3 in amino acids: CAIQQGVDTEAFF. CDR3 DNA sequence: TGTGCCATTCAACAGGGGGTAGACACTGAAGCTTTCTTT.